This is a list of T cell receptor beta chains from one sample in a study of shared clonotypes between healthy human individuals. The repertoire was sequenced with immunoSEQ multiplex PCR; TCRdb's copy has only in-frame clones and lacks some. Seen here are 2 million to 3 million clones, around 94% observed once, and the top ten hold 0.14%. Sequenced input: naive CD4+ T cells sorted from blood. The source is a man between 18 and 35 years old in good health. Both conserved end residues are part of each CDR3. The order of the fields is clone size, V gene, J gene, D gene, CDR3 DNA, CDR3 protein. D genes are given only for firm matches. Clone sizes are given selectively: once, few, many, or a class where the clone is expanded.

>NA|TRBV10-3|TRBJ2-5|NA
TGTGCCATCTCTTCCAGCGGACAAGAGACCCAGTACTTC
CAISSSGQETQYF
>once|TRBV29-1|TRBJ2-5|TRBD2
TGCAGCGTTTCGACTAGCTCGGAGACCCAGTACTTC
CSVSTSSETQYF
>NA|TRBV27|TRBJ1-6|TRBD1
TGTGCCAGCAGTTTAATCTCCCAGGGGGCGCTTCCACCCCTCCACTTT
CASSLISQGALPPLHF
>NA|TRBV5-4|TRBJ1-6|NA
TGTGCCAGCAGCTTGGAGCAGGGCTATAATTCACCCCTCCACTTT
CASSLEQGYNSPLHF
>NA|TRBV11-2|TRBJ2-3|NA
TGTGCCAGCAGCTTAGATCGCCGGCCCACGACTAGCACAGATACGCAGTATTTT
CASSLDRRPTTSTDTQYF
>NA|TRBV30|TRBJ2-7|NA
TGTGCCTGGAGTGTGGCCCCACGATACGACGAGCAGTACTTC
CAWSVAPRYDEQYF
>NA|TRBV28|TRBJ2-7|TRBD2
TGTGCCAGCAGTTCGGGCGGGGGACCTTCCGAGCAGTACTTC
CASSSGGGPSEQYF
>few|TRBV4-1|TRBJ1-1|NA
TGCGCCAGCAGCCCGAGATCGTGGCAGACGAACACTGAAGCTTTCTTT
CASSPRSWQTNTEAFF
>NA|TRBV6-1|TRBJ2-6|NA
TGTGCCAGCAGTGAAGTGTCGAGTTCTGGGGCCAACGTCCTGACTTTC
CASSEVSSSGANVLTF
>NA|TRBV30|TRBJ1-6|TRBD1
TGTGCCTGGTCTGACAGGGCCTATAATTCACCCCTCCACTTT
CAWSDRAYNSPLHF
>NA|TRBV6-6|TRBJ2-3|TRBD2
TGTGCCACCTCCGGACTAGCGGGAGAGACGCAGTATTTT
CATSGLAGETQYF
>NA|TRBV19|TRBJ1-5|TRBD1
TGTGCCAGTAGTATACCGACAGGGACCCGCAATCAGCCCCAGCATTTT
CASSIPTGTRNQPQHF
>NA|TRBV28|TRBJ2-7|TRBD1
TGTGCCAGCAGTTCCCCCGAGACAGGGTTTTACGAGCAGTACTTC
CASSSPETGFYEQYF
>few|TRBV2|TRBJ1-2|NA
TGTGCCAGCAGTGAAGTACAGGGCTATGGCTACACCTTC
CASSEVQGYGYTF
>NA|TRBV19|TRBJ2-1|NA
TGTGCCAGTAGCGGGAGAGGTGAGCAGTTCTTC
CASSGRGEQFF
>NA|TRBV19|TRBJ1-2|TRBD1
TGTGCCAGTAGTTGGGACAGGTTTCACTATGGCTACACCTTC
CASSWDRFHYGYTF
>NA|TRBV19|TRBJ2-2|TRBD1
TGTGCCAGTAGTCCCCTTGGACAGGGGGATACCGGGGAGCTGTTTTTT
CASSPLGQGDTGELFF
>NA|TRBV7-9|TRBJ1-1|NA
TGTGCCAGCAGCCCCGGGACCAGGTACACTGAAGCTTTCTTT
CASSPGTRYTEAFF
>NA|TRBV10-1|TRBJ2-7|NA
TGCGCCAGCAGTTTAGGCCGGAGGGGGCTGTACGAGCAGTACTTC
CASSLGRRGLYEQYF
>NA|TRBV27|TRBJ2-1|TRBD2
TGTGCCAGCACCAGGGGCGGGGGGCTTTTATATGAGCAGTTCTTC
CASTRGGGLLYEQFF
>few|TRBV11-2|TRBJ1-1|NA
TGTGCCAGCAGCTTCGGGGGAGGCACTGAAGCTTTCTTT
CASSFGGGTEAFF
>NA|TRBV5-6|TRBJ1-4|TRBD1
TGTGCCAGCAGCGGAAGGGACAGCCTTAATGAAAAACTGTTTTTT
CASSGRDSLNEKLFF
>NA|TRBV6-1|TRBJ1-6|NA
TGTGCCAGCAGTGAACAGACGGGGTCACCCCTCCACTTT
CASSEQTGSPLHF